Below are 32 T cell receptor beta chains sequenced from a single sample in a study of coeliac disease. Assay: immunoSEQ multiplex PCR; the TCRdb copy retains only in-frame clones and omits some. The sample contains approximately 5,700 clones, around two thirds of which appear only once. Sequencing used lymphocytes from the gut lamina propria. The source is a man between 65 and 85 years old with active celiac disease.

The CDR3, as DNA: TGTGCCAGCTCAGAATCACAGGGGGCGAATAATTCACCCCTCCACTTT. Its protein is CASSESQGANNSPLHF. The genes are TRBV18 and TRBJ1-6; TRBD1 aligns across 9 bases. V dropped 5 bases and J dropped 5; count of bases not matched to a gene: 7. CDR3 length: 16 amino acids. CDR1 KGHSH and CDR2 LQKENI come from the germline V gene.

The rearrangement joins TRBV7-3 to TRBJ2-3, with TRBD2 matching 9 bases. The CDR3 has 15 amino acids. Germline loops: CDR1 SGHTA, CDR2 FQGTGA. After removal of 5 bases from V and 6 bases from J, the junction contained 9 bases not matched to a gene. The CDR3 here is CASSPLAGGRDTQYF. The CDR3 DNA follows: TGTGCCAGCAGCCCTCTGGCGGGGGGGCGGGATACGCAGTATTTT.

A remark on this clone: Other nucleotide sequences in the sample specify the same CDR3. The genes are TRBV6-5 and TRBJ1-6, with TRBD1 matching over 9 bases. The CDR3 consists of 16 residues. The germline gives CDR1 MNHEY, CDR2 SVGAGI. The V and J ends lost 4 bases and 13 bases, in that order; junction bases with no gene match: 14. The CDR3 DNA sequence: TGTGCCAGCAGTTCCCCCCGGGACAGGGCGGGTTCCCCCCTCCACTTT. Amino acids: CASSSPRDRAGSPLHF.

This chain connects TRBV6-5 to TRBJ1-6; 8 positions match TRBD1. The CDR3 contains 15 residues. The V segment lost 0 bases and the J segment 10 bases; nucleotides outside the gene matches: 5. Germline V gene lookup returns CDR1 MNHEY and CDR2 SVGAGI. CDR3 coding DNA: TGTGCCAGCAGTTACTCCGGACAGGGCCACTCACCCCTCCACTTT. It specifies CASSYSGQGHSPLHF.

The CDR3 coding sequence is TGTGCCAGCAGGCGGACACTAAACTCCTACAATGAGCAGTTCTTC. It encodes CASRRTLNSYNEQFF. This sequence joins TRBV7-9 and TRBJ2-1; a possible D gene is TRBD1 (5 bases). Germline assignment: CDR1 SEHNR and CDR2 FQNEAQ (reference sequence). This CDR3 has 15 amino acids. The V and J ends lost 6 bases and 0 bases respectively, with 12 bases between them.

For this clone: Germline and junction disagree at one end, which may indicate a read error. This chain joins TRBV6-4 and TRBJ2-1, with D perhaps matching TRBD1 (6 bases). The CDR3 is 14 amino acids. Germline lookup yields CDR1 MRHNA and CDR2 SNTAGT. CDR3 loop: CAGSELGGISEQFF. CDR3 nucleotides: TGTGCCGGCAGTGAGTTAGGGGGTATCAGTGAGCAGTTCTTC.

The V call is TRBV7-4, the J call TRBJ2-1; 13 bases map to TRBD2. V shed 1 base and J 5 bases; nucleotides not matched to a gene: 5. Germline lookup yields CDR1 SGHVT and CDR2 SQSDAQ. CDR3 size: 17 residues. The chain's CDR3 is CASSLVVGTSGNNEQFF. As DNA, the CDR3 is TGTGCCAGCAGCTTAGTAGTCGGGACTAGCGGGAACAATGAGCAGTTCTTC.

The CDR3 spells CASSIARQGVETQYF. DNA of the CDR3: TGTGCCAGCAGCATCGCAAGACAGGGTGTGGAGACCCAGTACTTC. The chain uses TRBV7-8 and TRBJ2-5; 7 positions match TRBD1. CDR1 is SGHVS and CDR2 is FQNEAQ in the germline V gene. V shed 5 bases, J shed 5 bases, and the junction held 11 bases outside the gene matches. The CDR3 contains 15 residues.

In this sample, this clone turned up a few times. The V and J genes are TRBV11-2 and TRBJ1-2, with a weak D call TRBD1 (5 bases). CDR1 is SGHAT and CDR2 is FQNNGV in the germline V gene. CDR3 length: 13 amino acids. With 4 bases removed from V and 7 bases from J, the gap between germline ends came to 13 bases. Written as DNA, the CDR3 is TGTGCCAGCAGCTCTTCCCGGAGGGGTGGCTACACCTTC. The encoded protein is CASSSSRRGGYTF.

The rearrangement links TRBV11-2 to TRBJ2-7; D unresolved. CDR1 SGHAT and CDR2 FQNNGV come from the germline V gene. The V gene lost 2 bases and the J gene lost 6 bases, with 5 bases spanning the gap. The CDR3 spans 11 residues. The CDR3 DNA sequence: TGTGCCAGCAGCTTATCGGTCGAGCAGTACTTC. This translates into CASSLSVEQYF.

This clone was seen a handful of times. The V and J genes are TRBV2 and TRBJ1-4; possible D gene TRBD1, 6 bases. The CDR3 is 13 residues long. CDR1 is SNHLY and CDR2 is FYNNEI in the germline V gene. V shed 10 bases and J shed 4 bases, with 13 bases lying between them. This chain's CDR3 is CATRQDHNEKLFF. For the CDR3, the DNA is TGTGCCACCAGACAGGACCATAATGAAAAACTGTTTTTT.

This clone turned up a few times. CDR3 in amino acids: CASGGGDGTEAFF. CDR3 in DNA: TGTGCCAGTGGAGGGGGGGATGGCACTGAAGCTTTCTTT. The V and J genes are TRBV19 and TRBJ1-1; possible D gene TRBD1, 6 bases. The CDR3 contains 13 residues. V lost 8 bases and J lost 4, with 14 bases in between. Germline CDR1 is LNHDA and CDR2 is SQIVND (reference sequence).

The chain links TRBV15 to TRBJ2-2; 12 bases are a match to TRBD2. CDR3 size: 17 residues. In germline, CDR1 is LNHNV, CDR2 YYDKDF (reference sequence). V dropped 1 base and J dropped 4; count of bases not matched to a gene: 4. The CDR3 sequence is CATSRGLAGVGTGELFF. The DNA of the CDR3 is TGTGCCACCAGCAGAGGACTAGCGGGAGTAGGCACCGGGGAGCTGTTTTTT.

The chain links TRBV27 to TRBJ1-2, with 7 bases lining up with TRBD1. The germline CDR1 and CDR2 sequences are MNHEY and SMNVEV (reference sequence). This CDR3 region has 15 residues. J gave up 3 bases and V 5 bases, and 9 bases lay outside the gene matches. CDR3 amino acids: CASSATAQGYYGYTF. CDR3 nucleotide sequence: TGTGCCAGCAGTGCGACGGCACAGGGGTACTATGGCTACACCTTC.

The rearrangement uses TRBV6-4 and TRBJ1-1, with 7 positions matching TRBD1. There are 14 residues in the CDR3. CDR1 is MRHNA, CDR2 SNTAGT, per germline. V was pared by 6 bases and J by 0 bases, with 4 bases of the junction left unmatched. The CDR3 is CASRVDRLNTEAFF. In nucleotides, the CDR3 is TGTGCCAGCAGGGTGGACAGGTTGAACACTGAAGCTTTCTTT.

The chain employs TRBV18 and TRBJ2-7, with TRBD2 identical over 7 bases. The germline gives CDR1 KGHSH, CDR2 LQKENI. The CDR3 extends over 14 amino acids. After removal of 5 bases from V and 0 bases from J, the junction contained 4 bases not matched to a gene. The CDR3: CASSAGDGSYEQYF. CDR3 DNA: TGTGCCAGCTCAGCGGGGGACGGCTCCTACGAGCAGTACTTC.

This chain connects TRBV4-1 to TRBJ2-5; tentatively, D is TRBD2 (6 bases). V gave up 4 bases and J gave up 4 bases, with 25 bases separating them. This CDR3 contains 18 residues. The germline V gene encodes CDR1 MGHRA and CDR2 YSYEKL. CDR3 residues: CASSRADMRLGVRETQYF. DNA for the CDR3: TGCGCCAGCAGCCGAGCAGATATGCGACTAGGCGTCAGAGAGACCCAGTACTTC.

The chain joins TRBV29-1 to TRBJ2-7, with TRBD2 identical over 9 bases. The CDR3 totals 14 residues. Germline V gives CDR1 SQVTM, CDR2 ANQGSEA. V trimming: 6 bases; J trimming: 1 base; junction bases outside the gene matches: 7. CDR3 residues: CSVLLAGVSYEQYF. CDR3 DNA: TGCAGCGTCCTACTAGCGGGTGTGTCCTACGAGCAGTACTTC.

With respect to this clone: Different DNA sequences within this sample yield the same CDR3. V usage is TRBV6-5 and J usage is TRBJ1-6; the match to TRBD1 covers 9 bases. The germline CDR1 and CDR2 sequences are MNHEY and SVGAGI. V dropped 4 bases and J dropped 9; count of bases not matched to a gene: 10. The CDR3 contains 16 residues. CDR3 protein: CASSSPRDRAGSPLHF. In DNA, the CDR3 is TGTGCCAGCAGTTCACCCCGGGACAGGGCGGGTTCACCCCTCCACTTT.

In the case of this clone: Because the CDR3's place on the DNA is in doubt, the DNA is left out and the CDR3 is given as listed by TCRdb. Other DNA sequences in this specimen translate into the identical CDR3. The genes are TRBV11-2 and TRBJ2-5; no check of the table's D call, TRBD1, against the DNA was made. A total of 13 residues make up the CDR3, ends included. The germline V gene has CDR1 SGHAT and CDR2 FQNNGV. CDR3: CASSFGQGETQYF.

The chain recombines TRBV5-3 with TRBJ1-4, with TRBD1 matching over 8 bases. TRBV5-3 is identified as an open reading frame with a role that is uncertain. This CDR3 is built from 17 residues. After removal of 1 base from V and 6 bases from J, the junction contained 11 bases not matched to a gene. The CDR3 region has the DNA TGTGCCAGAAGCTTGTGTAGCCGACAGGGGTACTATGAAAAACTGTTTTTT. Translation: CARSLCSRQGYYEKLFF.

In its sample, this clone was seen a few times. In DNA form, the CDR3 reads TGTGCCAGTAGTACAGCTTCAGGGGCCTGGGGTCAGCCCCAGCATTTT. Its translation is CASSTASGAWGQPQHF. This sequence joins TRBV19 and TRBJ1-5; TRBD1 is a possible D gene (6 bases). The CDR3 is 16 amino acids. Germline values: CDR1 LNHDA, CDR2 SQIVND (reference sequence). Trimming cost V 4 bases and J 6 bases, with 19 bases left between them.

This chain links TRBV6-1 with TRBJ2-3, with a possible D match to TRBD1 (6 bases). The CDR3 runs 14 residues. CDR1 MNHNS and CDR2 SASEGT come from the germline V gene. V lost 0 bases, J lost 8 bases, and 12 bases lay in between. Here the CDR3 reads CASSEANSQGTQYF. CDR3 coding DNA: TGTGCCAGCAGTGAAGCGAATTCACAGGGTACGCAGTATTTT.

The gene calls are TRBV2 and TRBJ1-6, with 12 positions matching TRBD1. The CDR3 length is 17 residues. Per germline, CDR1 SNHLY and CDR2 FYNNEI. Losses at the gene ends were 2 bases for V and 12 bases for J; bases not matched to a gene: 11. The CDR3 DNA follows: TGTGCCAGCAGTGAATTCCGGGACAGGGGGCGCCGAGTACCCCTCCACTTT. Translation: CASSEFRDRGRRVPLHF.

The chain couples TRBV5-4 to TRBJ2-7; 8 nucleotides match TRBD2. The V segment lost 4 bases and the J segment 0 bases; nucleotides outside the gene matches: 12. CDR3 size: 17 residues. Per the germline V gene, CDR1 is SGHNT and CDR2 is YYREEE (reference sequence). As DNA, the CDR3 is TGTGCCAGCAGCCCTTCCGCCACGGGGGGGCGCTCCTACGAGCAGTACTTC. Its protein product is CASSPSATGGRSYEQYF.

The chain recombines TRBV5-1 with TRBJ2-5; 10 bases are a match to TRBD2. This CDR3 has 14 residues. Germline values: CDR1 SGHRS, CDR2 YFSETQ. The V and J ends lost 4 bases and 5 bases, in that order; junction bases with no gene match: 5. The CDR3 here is CASSSGGELETQYF. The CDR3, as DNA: TGCGCCAGCAGCAGCGGGGGGGAGTTGGAGACCCAGTACTTC.

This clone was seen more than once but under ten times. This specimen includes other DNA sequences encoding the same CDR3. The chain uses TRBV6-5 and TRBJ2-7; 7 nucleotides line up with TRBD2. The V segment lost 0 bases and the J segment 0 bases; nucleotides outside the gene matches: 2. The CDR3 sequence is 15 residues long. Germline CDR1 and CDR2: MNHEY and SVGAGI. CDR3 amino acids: CASSYSGGSSYEQYF. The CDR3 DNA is TGTGCCAGCAGTTACTCGGGGGGGAGCTCCTACGAGCAGTACTTC.

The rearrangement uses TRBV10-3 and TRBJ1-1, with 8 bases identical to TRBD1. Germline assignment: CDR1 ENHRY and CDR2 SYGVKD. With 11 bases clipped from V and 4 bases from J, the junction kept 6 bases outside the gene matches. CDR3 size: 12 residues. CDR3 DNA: TGTGCCGCTAGGACAGGGCCCACTGAAGCTTTCTTT. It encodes CAARTGPTEAFF.

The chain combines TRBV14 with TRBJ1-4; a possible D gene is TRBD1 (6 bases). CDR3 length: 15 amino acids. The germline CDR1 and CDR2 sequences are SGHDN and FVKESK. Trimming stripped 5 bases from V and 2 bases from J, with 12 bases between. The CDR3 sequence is CASSSNRATNEKLFF. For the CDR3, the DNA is TGTGCCAGCAGCTCTAACAGGGCGACTAATGAAAAACTGTTTTTT.

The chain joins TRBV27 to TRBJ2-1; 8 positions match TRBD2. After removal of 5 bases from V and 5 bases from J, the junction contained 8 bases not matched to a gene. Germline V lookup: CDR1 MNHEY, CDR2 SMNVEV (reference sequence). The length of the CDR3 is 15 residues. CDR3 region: CASSLRLAPNNEQFF. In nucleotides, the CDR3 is TGTGCCAGCAGTCTCCGACTAGCGCCAAACAATGAGCAGTTCTTC.

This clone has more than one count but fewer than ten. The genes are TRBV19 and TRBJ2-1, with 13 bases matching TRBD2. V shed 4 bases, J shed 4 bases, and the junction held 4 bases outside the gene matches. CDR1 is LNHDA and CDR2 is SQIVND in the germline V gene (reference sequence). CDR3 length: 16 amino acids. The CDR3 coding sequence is TGTGCCAGTAGTAAGACTAGCGGGGGGCTATACAATGAGCAGTTCTTC. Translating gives CASSKTSGGLYNEQFF. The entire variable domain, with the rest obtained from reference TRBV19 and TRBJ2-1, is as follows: DGGITQSPKYLFRKEGQNVTLSCEQNLNHDAMYWYRQDPGQGLRLIYYSQIVNDFQKGDIAEGYSVSREKKESFPLTVTSAQKNPTAFYLCASSKTSGGLYNEQFFGPGTRLTVL.

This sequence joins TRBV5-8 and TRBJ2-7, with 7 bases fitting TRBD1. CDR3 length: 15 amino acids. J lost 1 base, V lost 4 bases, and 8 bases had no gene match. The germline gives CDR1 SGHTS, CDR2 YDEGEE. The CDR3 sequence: CASSLQTGLSYEQYF. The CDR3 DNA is TGTGCCAGCAGCCTACAGACAGGGCTGTCCTACGAGCAGTACTTC.